These T cell receptor beta chains were read from a single sample in a study of human T cells and chemical hapten exposure. TCRdb redid the calling of the RACE reads with MiXCR, one entry per CDR3 protein. In the table there are around 340,000 distinct CDR3 sequences, approximately 6.3% of which are singletons. The material sequenced was whole blood, taken in connection with sensitization to the hapten diphenylcyclopropenone (DPC). The receptors derive from a woman under 30 with alopecia areata. Some clones in this sample may be carry-over from other donors' samples. Each CDR3 is given with its conserved first and last residue. Fields, in order: clone size, D gene, J gene, V gene, CDR3 protein, CDR3 DNA. D genes are given only for firm matches. Size values are once, few and many counts, or a class for expanded clones, and some rows have none.

many | - | TRBJ2-7 | TRBV14 | CASSPEEIGGRIF | TGTGCCAGCAGCCCTGAGGAGATCGGGGGTCGAATCTTC
many | - | TRBJ1-1 | TRBV6-5 | CASSGQGVRAEAFF | TGTGCCAGCAGTGGCCAGGGTGTTAGGGCTGAAGCTTTCTTT
- | TRBD1 | TRBJ2-7 | TRBV5-4 | CASSSRGRSHEQYF | TGTGCCAGCAGCTCCAGGGGGCGCTCCCACGAGCAGTACTTC
few | - | TRBJ1-2 | TRBV11-2 | CASSREPANYGYTF | TGTGCCAGCAGCCGAGAACCTGCTAACTATGGCTACACCTTC
many | - | TRBJ1-6 | TRBV6-6 | CASSYSSYRSPGGALHF | TGTGCCAGCAGTTACTCGTCCTACAGGAGCCCGGGAGGGGCCCTCCACTTT
- | - | TRBJ2-7 | TRBV2 | CASRSTGNSYEQYF | TGTGCCAGCCGCAGTACAGGGAACTCCTACGAGCAGTACTTC
many | - | TRBJ1-1 | TRBV12-3/TRBV12-4 | CASTEEGTEAFF | TGTGCCAGCACCGAAGAGGGCACTGAAGCTTTCTTT
few | - | TRBJ1-5 | TRBV20-1 | CSARHRYSNQPQHF | TGCAGTGCTAGACACAGATATAGCAATCAGCCCCAGCATTTT
few | - | TRBJ1-2 | TRBV6-5 | CASSYEGGGYTF | TGTGCCAGCAGTTACGAAGGAGGTGGCTACACCTTC
few | - | TRBJ2-3 | TRBV10-3 | CAISDPSLRGGTDTQYF | TGTGCCATCAGTGATCCCTCTTTGCGGGGTGGCACAGATACGCAGTATTTT
few | - | TRBJ1-5 | TRBV29-1 | CSVGGEADQPQHF | TGCAGCGTTGGAGGGGAGGCCGATCAGCCCCAGCATTTT
few | - | TRBJ2-1 | TRBV12-3/TRBV12-4 | CASSLAGHEQFF | TGTGCCAGCAGTTTAGCGGGACATGAGCAGTTCTTC
- | - | TRBJ2-7 | TRBV20-1 | CSARAGSGSYEQYF | TGCAGTGCTAGGGCGGGTTCGGGTTCCTACGAGCAGTACTTC
many | TRBD1 | TRBJ2-5 | TRBV7-2 | CASSRDRQETQYF | TGTGCCAGCAGCCGGGACAGACAAGAGACCCAGTACTTC
- | - | TRBJ2-7 | TRBV7-2 | CASSLGAVGSLLEQYF | TGTGCCAGCAGCTTAGGGGCCGTCGGGTCTCTTTTAGAGCAGTACTTC
few | - | TRBJ1-1 | TRBV9 | CASSPKWGRLTEAFF | TGTGCCAGCAGCCCCAAGTGGGGGCGGTTAACTGAAGCTTTCTTT
many | - | TRBJ2-3 | TRBV6-5 | CASSYSGRGAFLSTDTQYF | TGTGCCAGCAGTTACTCTGGCCGGGGCGCCTTCCTTAGCACAGATACGCAGTATTTT
few | - | TRBJ1-6 | TRBV12-3/TRBV12-4 | CASSPRRTSNSPLHF | TGTGCCAGCAGTCCTAGACGGACTTCCAATTCACCCCTCCACTTT
many | - | TRBJ1-1 | TRBV27 | CASSNNRNTEAFF | TGTGCCAGCAGTAATAACAGGAACACTGAAGCTTTCTTT
once | - | TRBJ1-1 | TRBV2 | CASSEDRHAGTEAFF | TGTGCCAGCAGTGAAGATCGACATGCGGGGACTGAAGCTTTCTTT
many | TRBD1 | TRBJ1-4 | TRBV19 | CASSLPRGQHPATNEKLFF | TGTGCCAGTAGTCTGCCTCGGGGACAGCACCCTGCAACTAATGAAAAACTGTTTTTT
- | - | TRBJ2-3 | TRBV20-1 | CSAYRLREDTQYF | TGCAGTGCTTATCGACTACGGGAAGATACGCAGTATTTT
many | - | TRBJ2-3 | TRBV7-2 | CASSPFTTDTQYF | TGTGCCAGCAGCCCCTTCACCACAGATACGCAGTATTTT
- | - | TRBJ1-2 | TRBV4-3 | CASSQGGFPYGYTF | TGCGCCAGCAGCCAGGGGGGATTCCCCTATGGCTACACCTTC
- | TRBD1 | TRBJ2-1 | TRBV28 | CASSYGDRTPYNEQFF | TGTGCCAGCAGTTATGGGGACAGAACACCCTACAATGAGCAGTTCTTC